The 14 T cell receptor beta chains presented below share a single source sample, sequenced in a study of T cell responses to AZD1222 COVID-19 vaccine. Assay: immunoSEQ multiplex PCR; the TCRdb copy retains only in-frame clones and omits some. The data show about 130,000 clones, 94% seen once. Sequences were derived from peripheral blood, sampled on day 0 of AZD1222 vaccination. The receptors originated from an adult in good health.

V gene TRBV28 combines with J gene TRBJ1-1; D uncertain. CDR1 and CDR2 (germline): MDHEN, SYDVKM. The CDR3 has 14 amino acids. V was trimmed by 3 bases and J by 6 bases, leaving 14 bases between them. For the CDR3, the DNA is TGTGCCAGCAGTTTGGGCCCCCCCGTCGCTGAAGCTTTCTTT. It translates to CASSLGPPVAEAFF.

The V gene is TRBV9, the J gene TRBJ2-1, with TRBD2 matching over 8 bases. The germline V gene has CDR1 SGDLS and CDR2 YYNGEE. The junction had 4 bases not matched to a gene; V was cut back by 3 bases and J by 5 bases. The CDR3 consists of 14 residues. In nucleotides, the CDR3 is TGTGCCAGCAGCGCACTAGCGGACAACAATGAGCAGTTCTTC. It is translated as CASSALADNNEQFF.

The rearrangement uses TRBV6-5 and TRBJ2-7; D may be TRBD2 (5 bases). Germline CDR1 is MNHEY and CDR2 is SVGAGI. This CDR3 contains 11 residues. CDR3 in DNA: TGTGGGGTCCGGGAACCCTACGAGCAGTACTTC. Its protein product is CGVREPYEQYF.

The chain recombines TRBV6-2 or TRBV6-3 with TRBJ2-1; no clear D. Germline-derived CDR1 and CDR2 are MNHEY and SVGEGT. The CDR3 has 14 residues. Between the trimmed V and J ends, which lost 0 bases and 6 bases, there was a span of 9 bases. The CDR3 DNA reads TGTGCCAGCAGTTACTCGCACAGTCCCAATGAGCAGTTCTTC. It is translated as CASSYSHSPNEQFF.

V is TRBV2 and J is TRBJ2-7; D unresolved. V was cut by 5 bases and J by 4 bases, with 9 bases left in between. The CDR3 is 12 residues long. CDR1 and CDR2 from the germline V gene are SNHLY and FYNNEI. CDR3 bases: TGTGCCAGCAGTCTAGGCAGTTACGAGCAGTACTTC. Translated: CASSLGSYEQYF.

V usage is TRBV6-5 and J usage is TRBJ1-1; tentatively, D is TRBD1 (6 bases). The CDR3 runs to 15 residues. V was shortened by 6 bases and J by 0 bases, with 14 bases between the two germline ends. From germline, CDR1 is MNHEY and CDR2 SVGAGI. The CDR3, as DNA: TGTGCCAGCAGAATAAACCAGGGGATGAACACTGAAGCTTTCTTT. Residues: CASRINQGMNTEAFF.

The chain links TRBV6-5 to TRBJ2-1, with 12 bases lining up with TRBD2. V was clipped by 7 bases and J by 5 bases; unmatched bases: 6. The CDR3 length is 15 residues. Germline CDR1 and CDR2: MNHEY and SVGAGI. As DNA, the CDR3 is TGTGCCAGCACCGCGACTAGCGGGAGCCACAATGAGCAGTTCTTC. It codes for CASTATSGSHNEQFF.

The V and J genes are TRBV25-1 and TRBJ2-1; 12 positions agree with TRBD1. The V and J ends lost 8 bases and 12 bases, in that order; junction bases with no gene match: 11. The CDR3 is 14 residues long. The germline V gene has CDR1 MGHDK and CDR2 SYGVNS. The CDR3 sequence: CASSGTGGPEVQFF. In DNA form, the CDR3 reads TGTGCCAGCTCCGGGACAGGGGGCCCGGAAGTGCAGTTCTTC.

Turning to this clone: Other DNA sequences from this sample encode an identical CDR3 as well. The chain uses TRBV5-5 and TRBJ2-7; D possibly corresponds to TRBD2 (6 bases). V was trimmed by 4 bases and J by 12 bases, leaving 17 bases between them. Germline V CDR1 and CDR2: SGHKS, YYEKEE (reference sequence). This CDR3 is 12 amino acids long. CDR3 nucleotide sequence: TGTGCCAGCAGCGGGGGGTTTCCTTTGTGGTACTTC. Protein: CASSGGFPLWYF.

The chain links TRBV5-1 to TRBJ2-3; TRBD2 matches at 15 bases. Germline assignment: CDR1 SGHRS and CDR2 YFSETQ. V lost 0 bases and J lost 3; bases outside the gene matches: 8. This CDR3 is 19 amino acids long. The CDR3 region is CASSLVPGLAGGGTDTQYF. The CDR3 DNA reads TGCGCCAGCAGCTTGGTACCGGGACTAGCGGGAGGAGGGACAGATACGCAGTATTTT.

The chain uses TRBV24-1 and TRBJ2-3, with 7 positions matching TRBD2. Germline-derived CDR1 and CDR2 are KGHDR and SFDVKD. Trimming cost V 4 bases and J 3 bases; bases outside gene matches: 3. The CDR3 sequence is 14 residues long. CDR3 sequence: CATSDAGVTDTQYF. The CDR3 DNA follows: TGTGCCACCAGTGACGCGGGAGTAACAGATACGCAGTATTTT.

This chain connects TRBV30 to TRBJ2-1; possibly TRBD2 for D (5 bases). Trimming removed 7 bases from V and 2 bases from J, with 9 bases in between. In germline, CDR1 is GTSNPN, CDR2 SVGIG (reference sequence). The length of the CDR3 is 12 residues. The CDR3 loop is CALTRAYNEQFF. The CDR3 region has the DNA TGTGCCTTGACGCGGGCCTACAATGAGCAGTTCTTC.

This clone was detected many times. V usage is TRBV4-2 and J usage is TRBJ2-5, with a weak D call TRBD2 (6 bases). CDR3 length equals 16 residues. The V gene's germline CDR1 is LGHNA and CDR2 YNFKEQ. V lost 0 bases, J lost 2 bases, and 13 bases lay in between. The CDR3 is CASSQDGRGSQETQYF. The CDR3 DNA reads TGTGCCAGCAGCCAAGATGGGCGGGGTAGTCAAGAGACCCAGTACTTC.

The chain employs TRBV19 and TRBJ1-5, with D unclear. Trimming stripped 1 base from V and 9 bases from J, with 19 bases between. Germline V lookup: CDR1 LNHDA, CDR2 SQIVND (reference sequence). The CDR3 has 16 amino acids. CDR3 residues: CASSIARRRGGSPQHF. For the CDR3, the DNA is TGTGCCAGTAGTATAGCGCGACGGCGCGGCGGGTCGCCCCAGCATTTT.